The 17 T cell receptor beta chains in this list originate from one sample, sequenced in a study of cytomegalovirus exposure and HLA in healthy donors. With 60 Vbeta and 13 Jbeta primers, the PCR was carried out. Only in-frame clones appear in the TCRdb table, and some are missing; sequencing was by immunoSEQ multiplex PCR. The sample holds roughly 150,000 clones. Sequencing was carried out using PBMCs. These receptors were collected from a woman aged 45-59 years in good health and CMV-seronegative.

The chain is built from TRBV6-5 and TRBJ2-7; 9 nucleotides line up with TRBD1. CDR3 length: 14 amino acids. From germline, CDR1 is MNHEY and CDR2 SVGAGI. After removal of 5 bases from V and 2 bases from J, the junction contained 4 bases not matched to a gene. CDR3 residues: CASSQGTGTYEQYF. The CDR3, as DNA: TGTGCCAGCAGTCAAGGGACAGGGACCTACGAGCAGTACTTC.

For the CDR3, the DNA is TGTGCCAGTAGTTACCCCGGGACAGGCTACGAGCAGTACTTC. It translates to CASSYPGTGYEQYF. The chain carries TRBV19 and TRBJ2-7, with TRBD1 identical over 8 bases. This CDR3 comprises 14 residues. Germline V lookup: CDR1 LNHDA, CDR2 SQIVND (reference sequence). The ends lost 5 bases at V and 3 bases at J; junction bases unmatched: 6.

The rearrangement links TRBV4-1 to TRBJ1-3; the D gene is possibly TRBD1 (5 bases). V was trimmed by 0 bases and J by 7 bases, leaving 19 bases between them. The CDR3 length is 17 residues. Germline values: CDR1 MGHRA, CDR2 YSYEKL. CDR3 in DNA: TGCGCCAGCAGCCAAGATCTCATTCAGGGAATGGGGAACACCATATATTTT. It is translated as CASSQDLIQGMGNTIYF.

The rearrangement links TRBV5-1 to TRBJ2-5, with TRBD2 matching 7 bases. Germline V lookup: CDR1 SGHRS, CDR2 YFSETQ. The CDR3 runs 14 residues. J was trimmed by 2 bases and V by 2 bases; bases with no gene match: 3. CDR3 DNA: TGCGCCAGCAGCTTCCAGCGGGGTCAAGAGACCCAGTACTTC. Protein sequence: CASSFQRGQETQYF. Full variable domain (remainder filled in from reference TRBV5-1 and TRBJ2-5): KAGVTQTPRYLIKTRGQQVTLSCSPISGHRSVSWYQQTPGQGLQFLFEYFSETQRNKGNFPGRFSGRQFSNSRSEMNVSTLELGDSALYLCASSFQRGQETQYFGPGTRLLVL.

The rearrangement uses TRBV19 and TRBJ2-7; the D gene is possibly TRBD2 (6 bases). V dropped 7 bases and J dropped 2 bases, with 15 bases sitting between them. The CDR3 runs to 14 residues. Germline V CDR1 and CDR2: LNHDA, SQIVND (reference sequence). CDR3 in amino acids: CASTPPGGPYEQYF. The CDR3 bases are TGTGCCAGTACCCCCCCCGGGGGACCCTACGAGCAGTACTTC.

The rearrangement joins TRBV19 to TRBJ2-1; possible D gene TRBD2, 6 bases. Deletions cut 4 bases from V and 7 bases from J, with 14 bases between. CDR3 length equals 14 residues. Per germline, CDR1 LNHDA and CDR2 SQIVND (reference sequence). Here the CDR3 DNA reads TGTGCCAGTAGTAATGCTTTTCGGGGGAATGAGCAGTTCTTC. Encoded protein: CASSNAFRGNEQFF.

The gene calls are TRBV7-9 and TRBJ2-7, with TRBD1 identical over 11 bases. V gave up 1 base and J gave up 1 base; unmatched junction bases: 3. This CDR3 has 16 residues. The V gene's germline CDR1 is SEHNR and CDR2 FQNEAQ (reference sequence). CDR3 sequence: CASSLGTGGFSYEQYF. The CDR3 nucleotides read TGTGCCAGCAGCTTAGGGACAGGGGGCTTTTCCTACGAGCAGTACTTC.

This chain uses TRBV29-1 with TRBJ2-1, with D possibly matching TRBD2 (6 bases). Trimming cost V 5 bases and J 6 bases, with 20 bases left between them. The germline V gene has CDR1 SQVTM and CDR2 ANQGSEA. The CDR3 length is 15 residues. The CDR3 DNA sequence: TGCAGCGTTCCAAACCCCGGGACTGAGGGCAATGAGCAGTTCTTC. The encoded protein is CSVPNPGTEGNEQFF.

The chain is built from TRBV28 and TRBJ1-6; 7 nucleotides line up with TRBD1. V gave up 7 bases and J gave up 9 bases; unmatched junction bases: 12. The germline V gene encodes CDR1 MDHEN and CDR2 SYDVKM. The CDR3 is 15 residues long. CDR3 nucleotides: TGTGCCAGCACCCTACAGGGGACAGCACGTTCACCCCTCCACTTT. Residues: CASTLQGTARSPLHF.

This rearrangement joins TRBV5-1 to TRBJ2-3, with 9 bases lining up with TRBD2. In germline, CDR1 is SGHRS, CDR2 YFSETQ. The CDR3 totals 16 residues. V lost 0 bases to trimming and J lost 2 bases; unmatched junction nucleotides: 4. CDR3 coding DNA: TGCGCCAGCAGCTTGGTGTCTAGCGGGGACACAGATACGCAGTATTTT. It codes for CASSLVSSGDTDTQYF.

For the CDR3, the DNA is TGTGCCAGCAGCCTGGGGGGGGCTAGCAATCAGCCCCAGCATTTT. Amino acid sequence: CASSLGGASNQPQHF. V gene TRBV7-6 combines with J gene TRBJ1-5, with D maybe TRBD1 (6 bases). From germline, CDR1 is SGHVS and CDR2 FNYEAQ. CDR3 length: 15 residues. V was trimmed by 5 bases and J by 0 bases, leaving 11 bases between them. Based on the CDR3 plus reference TRBV7-6 and TRBJ1-5, the full variable domain is GAGVSQSPRYKVTKRGQDVALRCDPISGHVSLYWYRQALGQGPEFLTYFNYEAQQDKSGLPNDRFSAERPEGSISTLTIQRTEQRDSAMYRCASSLGGASNQPQHFGDGTRLSIL.

The chain employs TRBV6-5 and TRBJ2-7; D perhaps matches TRBD1 (5 bases). Germline V lookup: CDR1 MNHEY, CDR2 SVGAGI. The V and J ends lost 9 bases and 3 bases respectively, with 12 bases between them. This CDR3 is built from 12 residues. The CDR3: CASSTVGYEQYF. The CDR3 DNA follows: TGTGCCAGTTCGACAGTGGGCTACGAGCAGTACTTC.

V gene TRBV2 combines with J gene TRBJ2-7, with TRBD1 identical over 9 bases. The CDR3 covers 13 residues. Trimming cost V 10 bases and J 4 bases; bases outside gene matches: 8. Germline V lookup: CDR1 SNHLY, CDR2 FYNNEI. Written as DNA, the CDR3 is TGTGCCATAACCGGGACAGGGCTTTACGAGCAGTACTTC. This gives the protein CAITGTGLYEQYF.

The V and J genes are TRBV30 and TRBJ1-2; TRBD1 matches at 9 bases. This CDR3 has 15 residues. From germline, CDR1 is GTSNPN and CDR2 SVGIG (reference sequence). V was clipped by 8 bases and J by 8 bases; unmatched bases: 18. The CDR3 nucleotides read TGTGCCCGACGCGAAAAAGGACAGGGGAAAGGGGGCTACACCTTC. This gives the protein CARREKGQGKGGYTF.

V and J are TRBV6-1 and TRBJ2-5; D not certain. The length of the CDR3 is 13 residues. V lost 7 bases and J lost 1, with 10 bases in between. Germline V gene sequence: CDR1 MNHNS, CDR2 SASEGT. In DNA form, the CDR3 reads TGTGCCAGCATTACCCAGTCCCAAGAGACCCAGTACTTC. Amino acid sequence: CASITQSQETQYF.

The chain links TRBV19 to TRBJ1-6, with TRBD1 matching over 9 bases. CDR1 is LNHDA and CDR2 is SQIVND in the germline V gene (reference sequence). CDR3 length: 17 residues. J gave up 12 bases and V 1 base, and 13 bases lay outside the gene matches. The CDR3 spells CASSIGARDRVFLPLHF. DNA for the CDR3: TGTGCCAGTAGTATAGGGGCTCGGGACAGGGTATTTTTACCCCTCCACTTT.

The V call is TRBV6-1, the J call TRBJ2-5; the match to TRBD2 covers 12 bases. This CDR3 comprises 13 residues. CDR1 MNHNS and CDR2 SASEGT come from the germline V gene. V trimming: 7 bases; J trimming: 11 bases; junction bases outside the gene matches: 8. The CDR3 nucleotides read TGTGCCAGCAAACTAGCGGGAGGAGGGGAGCAGTACTTC. This sequence encodes CASKLAGGGEQYF.